The source of this TCR beta chain is a study of blood T cell repertoires in COVID-19. Which cohort a participant joined came from the clinical history participants gave. Profiled with immunoSEQ multiplex PCR; TCRdb holds only in-frame clones, not every one. The sample lists 200,000 to 250,000 clones, about nine tenths occurring once. The germline gives CDR1 MDHEN, CDR2 SYDVKM. This CDR3 has 13 residues. V was clipped by 8 bases and J by 4 bases; unmatched bases: 6. Sequenced material: PBMCs or T cells enriched from blood (not recorded which). The TCR comes from a woman aged 30 to 39 with acute COVID-19. The chain is built from TRBV28 and TRBJ2-7; 9 bases line up with TRBD2. CDR3 sequence (DNA): TGTGCCAGCCGCGGGAGGGTCAATTACGAGCAGTACTTC. It codes for CASRGRVNYEQYF.